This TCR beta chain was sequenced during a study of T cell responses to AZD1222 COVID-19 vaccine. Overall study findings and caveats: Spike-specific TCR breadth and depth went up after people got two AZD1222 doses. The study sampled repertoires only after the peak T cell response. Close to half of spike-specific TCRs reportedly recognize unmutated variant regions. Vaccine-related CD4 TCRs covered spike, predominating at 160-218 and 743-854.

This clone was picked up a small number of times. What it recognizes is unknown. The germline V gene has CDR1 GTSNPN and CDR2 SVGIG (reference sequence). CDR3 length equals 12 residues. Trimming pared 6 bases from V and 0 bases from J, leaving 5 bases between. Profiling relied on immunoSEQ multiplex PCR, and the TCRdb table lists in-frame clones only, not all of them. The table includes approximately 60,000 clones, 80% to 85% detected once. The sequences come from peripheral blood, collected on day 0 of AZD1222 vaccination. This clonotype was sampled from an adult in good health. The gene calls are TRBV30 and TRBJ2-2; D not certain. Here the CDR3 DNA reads TGTGCCTGCCAACCGAACACCGGGGAGCTGTTTTTT. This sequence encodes CACQPNTGELFF.